The clone carrying this T cell receptor (beta chain) has just one count. Its antigen is as yet unknown. V was trimmed by 3 bases and J by 2 bases, leaving 10 bases between them. There are 15 residues in the CDR3. Per germline, CDR1 MNHNS and CDR2 SASEGT. The data belong to a study of graft-versus-host responses after intestinal transplantation. Across the study: Tacrolimus plus steroids were given to all recipients for about 3 years, preceded by anti-thymocyte globulin induction.

Clones were sequenced by immunoSEQ multiplex PCR, and TCRdb holds only the in-frame ones, with some missing. The table lists about 43,000 clones, approximately 95% of them singletons, with 1.5% to 2% in the top ten. General study results and limits: Recipient marrow held GvH clones, some first seen in ileum or blood. Across patients carrying graft-donor T cell macrochimerism, allografts held high graft-versus-host to host-versus-graft clonal ratios. Circulating GvH clone levels at their peak were associated with HvG declines (early post-transplant).

The origin of this receptor is a human patient who received an intestinal transplant, so some T cells may come from the graft donor. The chain employs TRBV6-1 and TRBJ1-4; D not resolved. The sample in question was PBMCs, obtained approximately 340 days after intestinal transplant. CDR3 amino acids: CASSDYGGTNEKLFF. The CDR3 DNA follows: TGTGCCAGCAGTGATTATGGTGGGACTAATGAAAAACTGTTTTTT.